The present TCR beta chain was sequenced within a study of blood T cell repertoires in COVID-19. The CDR3 is made up of 15 amino acids. Between the trimmed V and J ends, which lost 1 base and 3 bases, there was a span of 14 bases. The germline V gene encodes CDR1 SGDLS and CDR2 YYNGEE. Per the authors' pipeline: Amplification from reference gene primers served as the basis for estimated nucleated cell counts. Profiled with immunoSEQ multiplex PCR; TCRdb holds only in-frame clones, not every one. V, J and clone size are taken as reported in that table, and D and trimming were inferred from the DNA itself. This table holds 540,000 or so clones, 85% to 90% found once.

This chain connects TRBV9 to TRBJ2-7, with a tentative D call TRBD1 (6 bases). This receptor was identified in a woman between 50 and 59 years old with COVID-19, enrolled during active disease. Source material: peripheral blood. The CDR3 sequence is CASSVTGSGFYEQYF. CDR3 nucleotides: TGTGCCAGCAGCGTAACAGGGTCGGGATTCTACGAGCAGTACTTC.